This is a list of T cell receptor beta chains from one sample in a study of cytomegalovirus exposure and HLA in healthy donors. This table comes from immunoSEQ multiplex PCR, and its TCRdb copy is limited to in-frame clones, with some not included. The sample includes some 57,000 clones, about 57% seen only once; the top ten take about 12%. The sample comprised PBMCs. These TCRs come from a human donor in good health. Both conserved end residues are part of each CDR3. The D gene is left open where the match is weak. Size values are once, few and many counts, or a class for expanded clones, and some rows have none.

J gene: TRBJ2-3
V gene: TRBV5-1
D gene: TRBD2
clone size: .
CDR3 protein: CASSFLAGGPEDTQYF
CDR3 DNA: TGCGCCAGCAGCTTCCTAGCGGGGGGGCCGGAAGATACGCAGTATTTT

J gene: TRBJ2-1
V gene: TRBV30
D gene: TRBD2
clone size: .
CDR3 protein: CAWVRTSYNEQFF
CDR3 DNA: TGTGCCTGGGTAAGGACTAGCTATAATGAGCAGTTCTTC

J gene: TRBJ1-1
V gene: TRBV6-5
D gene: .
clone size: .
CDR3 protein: CASDLAGVGNTEAFF
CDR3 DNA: TGTGCCAGCGACCTGGCGGGGGTGGGGAACACTGAAGCTTTCTTT

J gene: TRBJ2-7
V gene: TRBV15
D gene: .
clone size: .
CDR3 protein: CATSNGPEQYF
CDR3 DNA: TGTGCCACCAGCAACGGTCCCGAGCAGTACTTC

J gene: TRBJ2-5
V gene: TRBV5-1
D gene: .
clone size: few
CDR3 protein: CASSSGLAQETQYF
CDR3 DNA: TGCGCCAGCAGCTCAGGGTTGGCACAAGAGACCCAGTACTTC

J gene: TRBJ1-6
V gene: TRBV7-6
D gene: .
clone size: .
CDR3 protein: CASSFQGNSPLHF
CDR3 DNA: TGTGCCAGCAGCTTTCAGGGGAATTCACCCCTCCACTTT

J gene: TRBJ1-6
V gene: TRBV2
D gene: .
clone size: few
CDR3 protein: CASSPESGSPLHF
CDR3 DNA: TGTGCCAGCAGCCCCGAGAGCGGTTCACCCCTCCACTTT

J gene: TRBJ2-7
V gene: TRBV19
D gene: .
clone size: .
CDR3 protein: CASSSTGNEQYF
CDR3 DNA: TGTGCCAGTAGTTCCACAGGGAACGAGCAGTACTTC

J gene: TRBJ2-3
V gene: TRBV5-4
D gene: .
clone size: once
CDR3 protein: CASSLGPRGEVQADTQYF
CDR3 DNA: TGTGCCAGCAGCTTGGGCCCCCGGGGTGAGGTCCAGGCAGATACGCAGTATTTT

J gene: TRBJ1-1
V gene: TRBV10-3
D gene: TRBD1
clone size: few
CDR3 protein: CAISYGQGANTEAFF
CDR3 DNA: TGTGCCATCAGTTACGGACAGGGGGCAAACACTGAAGCTTTCTTT

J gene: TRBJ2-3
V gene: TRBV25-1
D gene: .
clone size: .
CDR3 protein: CASSALVGSPTDTQYF
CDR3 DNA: TGTGCCAGCAGTGCCCTCGTCGGGTCTCCTACAGATACGCAGTATTTT

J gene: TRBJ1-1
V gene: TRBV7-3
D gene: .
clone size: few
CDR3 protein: CASSQILNTEAFF
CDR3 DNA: TGTGCCAGCAGCCAAATTCTAAACACTGAAGCTTTCTTT

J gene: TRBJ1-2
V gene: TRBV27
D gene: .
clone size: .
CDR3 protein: CASSLRENYGYTF
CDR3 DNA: TGTGCCAGCAGTCTGAGGGAAAACTATGGCTACACCTTC

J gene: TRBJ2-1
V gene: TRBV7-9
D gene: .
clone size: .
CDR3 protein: CASSLAGVNEQFF
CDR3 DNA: TGTGCCAGCAGCTTAGCCGGGGTCAATGAGCAGTTCTTC

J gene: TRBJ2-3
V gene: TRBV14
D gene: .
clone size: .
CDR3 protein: CASSQDLGRVQYF
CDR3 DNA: TGTGCCAGCAGCCAAGATCTAGGCAGGGTGCAGTATTTT

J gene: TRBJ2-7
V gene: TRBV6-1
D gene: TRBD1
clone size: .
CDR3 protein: CASSPGTALYEQYF
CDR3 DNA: TGTGCCAGCAGTCCCGGGACAGCCCTGTACGAGCAGTACTTC

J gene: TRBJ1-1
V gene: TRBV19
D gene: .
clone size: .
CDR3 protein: CASSIGAGGTEAFF
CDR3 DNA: TGTGCCAGTAGTATAGGCGCGGGGGGCACTGAAGCTTTCTTT

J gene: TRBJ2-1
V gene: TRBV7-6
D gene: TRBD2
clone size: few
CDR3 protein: CASRARTSGGVNEQFF
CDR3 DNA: TGTGCCAGCAGGGCTAGGACTAGCGGGGGGGTCAATGAGCAGTTCTTC

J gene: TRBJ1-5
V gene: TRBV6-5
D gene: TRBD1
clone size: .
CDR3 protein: CASSYSWTGALSAQHF
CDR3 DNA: TGTGCCAGCAGTTACTCGTGGACAGGGGCCTTATCGGCCCAGCATTTT

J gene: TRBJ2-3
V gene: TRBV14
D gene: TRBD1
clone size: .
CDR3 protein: CASSQYRGADTQYF
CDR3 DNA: TGTGCCAGCAGCCAATACAGGGGGGCAGATACGCAGTATTTT

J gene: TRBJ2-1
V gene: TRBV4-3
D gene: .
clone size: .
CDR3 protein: CASSQDGGYEQFF
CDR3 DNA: TGCGCCAGCAGCCAAGATGGGGGGTATGAGCAGTTCTTC

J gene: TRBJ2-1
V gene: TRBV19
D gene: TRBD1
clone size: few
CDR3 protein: CASSIVQGASYEQFF
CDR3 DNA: TGTGCCAGTAGTATAGTTCAGGGGGCCAGTTATGAGCAGTTCTTC

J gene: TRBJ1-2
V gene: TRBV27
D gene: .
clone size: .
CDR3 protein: CASSLSGRGAGYGYTF
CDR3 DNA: TGTGCCAGCAGTTTAAGTGGGAGGGGGGCGGGGTATGGCTACACCTTC

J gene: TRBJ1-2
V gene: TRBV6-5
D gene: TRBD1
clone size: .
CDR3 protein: CASSPRQGYYGYTF
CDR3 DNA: TGTGCCAGCAGCCCCCGACAGGGATACTATGGCTACACCTTC

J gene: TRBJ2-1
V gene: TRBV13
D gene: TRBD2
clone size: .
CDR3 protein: CASSFGTSGSRSSYNEQFF
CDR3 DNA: TGTGCCAGCAGCTTCGGGACTAGCGGTAGTAGAAGCTCCTACAATGAGCAGTTCTTC

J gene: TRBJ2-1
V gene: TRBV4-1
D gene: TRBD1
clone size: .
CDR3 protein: CASSQDRPVPSDRLTYNEQFF
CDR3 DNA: TGCGCCAGCAGCCAAGATCGCCCCGTCCCGTCGGACAGGCTCACCTACAATGAGCAGTTCTTC